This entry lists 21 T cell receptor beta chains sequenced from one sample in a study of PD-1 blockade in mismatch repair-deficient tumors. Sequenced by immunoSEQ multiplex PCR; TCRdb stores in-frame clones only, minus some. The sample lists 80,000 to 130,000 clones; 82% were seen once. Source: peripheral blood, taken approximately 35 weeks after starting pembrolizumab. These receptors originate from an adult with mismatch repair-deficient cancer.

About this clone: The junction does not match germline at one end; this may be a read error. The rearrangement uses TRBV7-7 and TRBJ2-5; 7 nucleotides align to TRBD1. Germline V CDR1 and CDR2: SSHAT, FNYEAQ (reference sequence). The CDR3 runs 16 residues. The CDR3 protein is CASSLQSGTAGETQYF. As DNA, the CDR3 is TGTGCTAGCAGCCTGCAGAGTGGGACAGCCGGAGAGACCCAGTACTTC.

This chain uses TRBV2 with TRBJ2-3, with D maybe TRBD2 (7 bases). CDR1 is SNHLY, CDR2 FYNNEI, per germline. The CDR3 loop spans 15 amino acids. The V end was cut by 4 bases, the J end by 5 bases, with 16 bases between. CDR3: CASSAGWGGRDTQYF. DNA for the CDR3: TGTGCCAGCAGTGCCGGCTGGGGGGGCAGAGATACGCAGTATTTT.

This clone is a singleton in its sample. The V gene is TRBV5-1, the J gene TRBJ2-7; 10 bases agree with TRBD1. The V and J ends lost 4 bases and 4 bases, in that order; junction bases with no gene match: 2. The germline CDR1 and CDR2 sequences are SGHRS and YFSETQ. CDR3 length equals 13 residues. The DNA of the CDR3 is TGCGCCAGCAGCGGGGACAGGGGATACGAGCAGTACTTC. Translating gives CASSGDRGYEQYF. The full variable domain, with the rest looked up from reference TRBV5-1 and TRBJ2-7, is KAGVTQTPRYLIKTRGQQVTLSCSPISGHRSVSWYQQTPGQGLQFLFEYFSETQRNKGNFPGRFSGRQFSNSRSEMNVSTLELGDSALYLCASSGDRGYEQYFGPGTRLTVT.

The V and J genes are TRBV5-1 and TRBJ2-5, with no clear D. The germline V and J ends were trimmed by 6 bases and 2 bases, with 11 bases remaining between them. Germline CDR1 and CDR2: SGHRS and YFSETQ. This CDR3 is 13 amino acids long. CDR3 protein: CASKQTFQETQYF. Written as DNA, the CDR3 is TGCGCCAGCAAACAGACCTTTCAAGAGACCCAGTACTTC.

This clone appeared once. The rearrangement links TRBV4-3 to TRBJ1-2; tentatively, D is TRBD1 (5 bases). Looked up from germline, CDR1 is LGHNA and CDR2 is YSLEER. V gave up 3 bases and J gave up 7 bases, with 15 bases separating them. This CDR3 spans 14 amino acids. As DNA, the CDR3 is TGCGCCAGCAGCCACGGGACCCGGGCTGGTGGCTACACCTTC. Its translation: CASSHGTRAGGYTF.

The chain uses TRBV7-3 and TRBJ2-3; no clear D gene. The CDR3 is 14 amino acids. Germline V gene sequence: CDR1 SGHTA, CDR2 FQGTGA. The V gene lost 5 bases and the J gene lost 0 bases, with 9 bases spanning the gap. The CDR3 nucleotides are TGTGCCAGCAGCCCCCAATATAGCACAGATACGCAGTATTTT. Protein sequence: CASSPQYSTDTQYF. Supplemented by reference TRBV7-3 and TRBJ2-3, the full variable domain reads GAGVSQTPSNKVTEKGKYVELRCDPISGHTALYWYRQSLGQGPEFLIYFQGTGAADDSGLPNDRFFAVRPEGSVSTLKIQRTERGDSAVYLCASSPQYSTDTQYFGPGTRLTVL.

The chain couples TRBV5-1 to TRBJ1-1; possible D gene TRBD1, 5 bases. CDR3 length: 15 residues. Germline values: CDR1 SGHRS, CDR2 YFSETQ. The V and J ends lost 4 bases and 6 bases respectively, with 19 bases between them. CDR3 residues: CASSPGLGEDPEAFF. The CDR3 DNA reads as TGCGCCAGCAGCCCCGGACTGGGGGAGGACCCTGAAGCTTTCTTT.

The CDR3 coding sequence is TGTGCCATCAGTCAGCGGGAGGATACCGGGGAGCTGTTTTTT. It is translated as CAISQREDTGELFF. The J gene is TRBJ2-2, the V gene TRBV10-3; 9 positions match TRBD2. Germline V gene sequence: CDR1 ENHRY, CDR2 SYGVKD. The CDR3 runs to 14 residues. V dropped 5 bases and J dropped 5; count of bases not matched to a gene: 3.

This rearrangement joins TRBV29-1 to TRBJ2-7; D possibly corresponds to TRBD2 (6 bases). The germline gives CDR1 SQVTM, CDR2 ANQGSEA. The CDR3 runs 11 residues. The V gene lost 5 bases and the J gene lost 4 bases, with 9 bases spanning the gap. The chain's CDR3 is CSVSGVYEQYF. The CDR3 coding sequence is TGCAGCGTTTCGGGAGTTTACGAGCAGTACTTC.

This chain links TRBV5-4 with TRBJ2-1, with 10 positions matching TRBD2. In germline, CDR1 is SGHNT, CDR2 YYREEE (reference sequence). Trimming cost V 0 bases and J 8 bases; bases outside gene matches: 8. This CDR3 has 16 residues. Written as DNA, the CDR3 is TGTGCCAGCAGCTTGGCCTCTAGCGGGAGTCCCCATGAGCAGTTCTTC. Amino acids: CASSLASSGSPHEQFF. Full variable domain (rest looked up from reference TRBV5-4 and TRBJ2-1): ETGVTQSPTHLIKTRGQQVTLRCSSQSGHNTVSWYQQALGQGPQFIFQYYREEENGRGNFPPRFSGLQFPNYSSELNVNALELDDSALYLCASSLASSGSPHEQFFGPGTRLTVL.

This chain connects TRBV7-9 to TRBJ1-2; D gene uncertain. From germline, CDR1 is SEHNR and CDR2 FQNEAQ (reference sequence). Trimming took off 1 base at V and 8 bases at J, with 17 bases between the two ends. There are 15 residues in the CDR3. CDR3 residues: CASSLDLAVRVGYTF. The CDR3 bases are TGTGCCAGCAGCTTAGATCTGGCAGTTCGGGTCGGCTACACCTTC.

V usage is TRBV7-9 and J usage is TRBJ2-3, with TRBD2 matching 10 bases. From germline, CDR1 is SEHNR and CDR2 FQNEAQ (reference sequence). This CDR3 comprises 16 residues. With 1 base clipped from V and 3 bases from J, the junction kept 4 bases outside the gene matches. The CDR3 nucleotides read TGTGCCAGCAGCTTAGGCCGAGCGGGAGGGACAGATACGCAGTATTTT. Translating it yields CASSLGRAGGTDTQYF.

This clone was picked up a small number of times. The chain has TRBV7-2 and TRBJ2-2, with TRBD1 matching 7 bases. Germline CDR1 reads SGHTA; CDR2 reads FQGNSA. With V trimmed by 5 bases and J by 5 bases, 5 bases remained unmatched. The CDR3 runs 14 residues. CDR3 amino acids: CASSPRQGTGELFF. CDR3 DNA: TGTGCCAGCAGCCCCCGACAGGGAACCGGGGAGCTGTTTTTT.

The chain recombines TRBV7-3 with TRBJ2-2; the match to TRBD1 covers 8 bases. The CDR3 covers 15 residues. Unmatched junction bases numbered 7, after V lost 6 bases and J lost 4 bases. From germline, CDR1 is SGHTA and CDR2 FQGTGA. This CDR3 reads CASRTGTGPTGELFF. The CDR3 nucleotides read TGTGCCAGCAGGACCGGGACAGGACCCACCGGGGAGCTGTTTTTT.

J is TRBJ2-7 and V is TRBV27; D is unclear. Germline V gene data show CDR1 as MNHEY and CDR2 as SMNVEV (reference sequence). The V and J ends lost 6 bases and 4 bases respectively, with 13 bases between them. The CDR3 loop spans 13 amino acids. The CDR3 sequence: CASRSTSEYEQYF. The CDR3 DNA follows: TGTGCCAGCAGATCCACGTCGGAGTACGAGCAGTACTTC.

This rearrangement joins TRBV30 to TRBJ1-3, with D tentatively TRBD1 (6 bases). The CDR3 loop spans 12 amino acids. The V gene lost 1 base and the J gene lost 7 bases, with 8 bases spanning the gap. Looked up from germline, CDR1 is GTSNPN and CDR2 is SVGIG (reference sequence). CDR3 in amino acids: CAWSERGNTIYF. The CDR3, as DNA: TGTGCCTGGAGTGAAAGGGGGAACACCATATATTTT. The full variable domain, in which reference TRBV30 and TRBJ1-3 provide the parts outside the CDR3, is SQTIHQWPATLVQPVGSPLSLECTVEGTSNPNLYWYRQAAGRGLQLLFYSVGIGQISSEVPQNLSASRPQDRQFILSSKKLLLSDSGFYLCAWSERGNTIYFGEGSWLTVV.

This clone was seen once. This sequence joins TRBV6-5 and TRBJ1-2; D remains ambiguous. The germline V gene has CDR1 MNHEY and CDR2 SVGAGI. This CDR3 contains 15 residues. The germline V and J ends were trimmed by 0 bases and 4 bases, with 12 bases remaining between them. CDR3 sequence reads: CASSYSLTGGYGYTF. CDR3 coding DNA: TGTGCCAGCAGTTACTCTCTGACGGGAGGCTATGGCTACACCTTC.

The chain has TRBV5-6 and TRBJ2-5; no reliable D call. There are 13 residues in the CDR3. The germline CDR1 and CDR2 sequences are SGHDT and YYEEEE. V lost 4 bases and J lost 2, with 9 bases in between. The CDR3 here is CASSKRVQETQYF. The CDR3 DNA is TGTGCCAGCAGCAAAAGAGTACAAGAGACCCAGTACTTC.

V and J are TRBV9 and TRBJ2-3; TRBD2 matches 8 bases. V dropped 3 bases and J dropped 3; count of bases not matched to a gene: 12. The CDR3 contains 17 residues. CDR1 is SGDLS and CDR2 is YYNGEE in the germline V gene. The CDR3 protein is CASSASAGGRQTDTQYF. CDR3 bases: TGTGCCAGCAGCGCGTCCGCTGGCGGGAGGCAAACAGATACGCAGTATTTT.

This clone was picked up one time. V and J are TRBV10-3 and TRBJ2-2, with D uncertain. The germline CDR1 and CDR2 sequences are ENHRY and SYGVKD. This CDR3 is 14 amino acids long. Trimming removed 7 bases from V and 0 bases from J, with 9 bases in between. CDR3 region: CAIMLGSNTGELFF. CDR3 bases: TGTGCCATCATGTTGGGCTCGAACACCGGGGAGCTGTTTTTT.

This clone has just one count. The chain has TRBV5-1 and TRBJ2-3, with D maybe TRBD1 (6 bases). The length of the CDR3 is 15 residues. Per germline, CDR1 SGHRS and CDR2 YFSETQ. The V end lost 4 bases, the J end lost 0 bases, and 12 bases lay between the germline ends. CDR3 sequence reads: CASSPGVTSTDTQYF. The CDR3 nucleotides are TGCGCCAGCAGCCCAGGGGTTACTAGCACAGATACGCAGTATTTT.